The entry below describes one TCR beta chain. This sample stems from a study of blood T cell repertoires in COVID-19. In the study overall: COVID-19 samples collected from the United States, Italy and Spain covered acute and convalescent phases. Sources were T cells, B-cell-depleted T cells, or PBMCs; the material itself was cDNA or gDNA.

In the authors' workflow: Estimation of nucleated cell counts relied on the amplification of reference gene primers. Sequencing used immunoSEQ multiplex PCR; TCRdb keeps in-frame clones, though not all of them. That table is the source of V, J and clone size, and D and trimming were worked out from the DNA. Here the sample spans 100,000 or so clones, 75% to 95% being singletons. The germline V gene encodes CDR1 LNHDA and CDR2 SQIVND (reference sequence). The CDR3 loop spans 14 amino acids. V lost 7 bases, J lost 6 bases, and 18 bases lay in between. Specimen: peripheral blood. This chain links TRBV19 with TRBJ1-2; a weak D match, TRBD1 (6 bases). This TCR came from a man aged 18 to 29 with acute or convalescent COVID-19. CDR3 loop: CASTPPGPGDGYTF. For the CDR3, the DNA is TGTGCCAGTACCCCGCCGGGGCCAGGGGATGGCTACACCTTC.